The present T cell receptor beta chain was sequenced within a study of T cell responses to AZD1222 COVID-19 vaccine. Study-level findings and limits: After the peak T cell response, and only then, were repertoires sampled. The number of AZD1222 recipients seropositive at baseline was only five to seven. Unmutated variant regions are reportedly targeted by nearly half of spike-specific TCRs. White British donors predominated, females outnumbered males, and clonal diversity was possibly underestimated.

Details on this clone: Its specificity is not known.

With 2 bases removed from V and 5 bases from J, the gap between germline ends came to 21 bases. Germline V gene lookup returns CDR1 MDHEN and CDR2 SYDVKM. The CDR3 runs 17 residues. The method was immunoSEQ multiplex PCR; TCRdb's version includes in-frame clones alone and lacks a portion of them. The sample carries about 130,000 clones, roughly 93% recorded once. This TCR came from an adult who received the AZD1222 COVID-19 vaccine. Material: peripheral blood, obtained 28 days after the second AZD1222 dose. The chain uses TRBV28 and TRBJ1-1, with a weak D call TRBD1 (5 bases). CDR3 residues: CASSLRPGRDALTEAFF. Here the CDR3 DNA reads TGTGCCAGCAGTTTACGACCCGGCAGGGACGCCCTAACTGAAGCTTTCTTT.